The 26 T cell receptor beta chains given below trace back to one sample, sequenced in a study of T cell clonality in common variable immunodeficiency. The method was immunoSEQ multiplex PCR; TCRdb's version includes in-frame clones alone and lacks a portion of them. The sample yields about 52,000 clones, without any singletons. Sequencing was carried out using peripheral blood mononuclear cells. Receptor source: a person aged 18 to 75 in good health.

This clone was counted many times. The CDR3 sequence is CASSLAITGTHEQYF. The CDR3 DNA, read in part, is TGTGCCAGCAGCTTAGCGATAACAGGGACCCACGAG. The chain combines TRBV7-9 with TRBJ2-7; D may be TRBD1 (6 bases). The sequence runs out 3 residues before the end of the CDR3; the remainder is reconstructed from the germline J gene. The CDR3 length is 15 residues. Per the germline V gene, CDR1 is SEHNR and CDR2 is FQNEAQ (reference sequence). Trimming stripped 0 bases from V and 5 bases from J, with 14 bases between.

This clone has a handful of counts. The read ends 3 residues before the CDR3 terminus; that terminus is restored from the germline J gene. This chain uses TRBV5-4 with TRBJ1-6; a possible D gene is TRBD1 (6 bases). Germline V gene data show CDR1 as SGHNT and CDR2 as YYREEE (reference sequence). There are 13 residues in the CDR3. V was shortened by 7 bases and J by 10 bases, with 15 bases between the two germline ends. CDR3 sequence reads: CASGGQQDSPLHF. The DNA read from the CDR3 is TGTGCCAGCGGAGGACAGCAAGACTCACCC.

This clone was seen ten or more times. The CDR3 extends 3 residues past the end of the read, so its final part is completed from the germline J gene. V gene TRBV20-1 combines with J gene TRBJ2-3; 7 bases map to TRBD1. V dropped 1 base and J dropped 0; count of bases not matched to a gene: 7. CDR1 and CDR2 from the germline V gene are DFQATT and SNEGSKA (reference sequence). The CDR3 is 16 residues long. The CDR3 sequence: CSARGPQGISTDTQYF. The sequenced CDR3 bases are TGCAGTGCTAGAGGGCCACAGGGGATTAGCACAGATACG.

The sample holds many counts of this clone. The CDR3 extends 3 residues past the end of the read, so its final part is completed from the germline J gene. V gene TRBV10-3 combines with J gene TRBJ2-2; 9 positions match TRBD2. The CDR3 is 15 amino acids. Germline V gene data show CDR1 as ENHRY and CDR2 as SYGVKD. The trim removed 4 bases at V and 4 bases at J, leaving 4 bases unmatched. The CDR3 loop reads CAISGSGGSTGELFF. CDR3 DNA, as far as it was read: TGTGCCATCAGTGGTAGCGGGGGAAGCACCGGGGAG.

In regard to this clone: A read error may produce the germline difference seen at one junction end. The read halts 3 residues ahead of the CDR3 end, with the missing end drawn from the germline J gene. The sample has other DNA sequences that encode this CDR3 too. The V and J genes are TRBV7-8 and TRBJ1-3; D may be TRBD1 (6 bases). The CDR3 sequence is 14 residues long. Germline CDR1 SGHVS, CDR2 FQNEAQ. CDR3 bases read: TGTGCCAGCAGCCCAGGGGTCTCTGGAAACACG. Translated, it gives CASSPGVSGNT. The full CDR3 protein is CASSPGVSGNTIYF.

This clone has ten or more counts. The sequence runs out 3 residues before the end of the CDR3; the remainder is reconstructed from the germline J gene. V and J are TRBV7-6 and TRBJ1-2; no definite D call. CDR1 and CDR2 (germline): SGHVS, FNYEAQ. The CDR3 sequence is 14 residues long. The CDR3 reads CASSLDSGPLGYTF. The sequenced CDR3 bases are TGTGCCAGCAGCTTAGATTCAGGCCCCCTAGGC.

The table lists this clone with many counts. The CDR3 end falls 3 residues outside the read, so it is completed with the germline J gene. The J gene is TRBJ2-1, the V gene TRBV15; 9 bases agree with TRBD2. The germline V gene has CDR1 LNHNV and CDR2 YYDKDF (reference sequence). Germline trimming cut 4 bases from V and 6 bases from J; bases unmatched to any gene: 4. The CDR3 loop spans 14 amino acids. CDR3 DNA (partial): TGTGCCACCAGCACACTAGCGGGCGTCAATGAG. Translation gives CATSTLAGVNE. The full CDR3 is CATSTLAGVNEQFF.

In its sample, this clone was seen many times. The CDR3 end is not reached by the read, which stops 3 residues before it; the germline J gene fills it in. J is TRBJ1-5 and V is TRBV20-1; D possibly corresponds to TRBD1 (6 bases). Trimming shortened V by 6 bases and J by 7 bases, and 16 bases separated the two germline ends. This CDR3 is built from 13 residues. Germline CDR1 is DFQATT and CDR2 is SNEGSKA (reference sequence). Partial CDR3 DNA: TGCAGTGCCGAGAAGGGGGTATACCAGCCC. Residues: CSAEKGVYQP. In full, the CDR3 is CSAEKGVYQPQHF.

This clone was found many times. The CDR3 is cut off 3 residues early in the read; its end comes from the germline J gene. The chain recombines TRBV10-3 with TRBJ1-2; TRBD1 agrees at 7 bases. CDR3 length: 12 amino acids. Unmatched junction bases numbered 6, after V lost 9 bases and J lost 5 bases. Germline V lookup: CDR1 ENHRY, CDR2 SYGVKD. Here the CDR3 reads CAIGTAGYGYTF. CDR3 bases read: TGTGCCATTGGGACAGCTGGGTATGGC.

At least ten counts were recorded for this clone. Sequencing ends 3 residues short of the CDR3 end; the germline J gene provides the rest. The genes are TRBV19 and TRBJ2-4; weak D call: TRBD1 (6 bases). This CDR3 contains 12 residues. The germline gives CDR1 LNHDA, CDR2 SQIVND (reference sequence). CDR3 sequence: CASGDTYRLQYF. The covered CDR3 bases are TGTGCCAGTGGGGACACCTACCGACTT.

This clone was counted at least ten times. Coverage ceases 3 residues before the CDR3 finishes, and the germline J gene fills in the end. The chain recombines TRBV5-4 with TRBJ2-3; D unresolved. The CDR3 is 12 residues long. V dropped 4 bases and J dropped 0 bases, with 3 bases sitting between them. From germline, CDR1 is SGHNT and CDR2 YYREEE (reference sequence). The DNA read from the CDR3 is TGTGCCAGCAGCCTTAGCACAGATACG. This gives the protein CASSLSTDT. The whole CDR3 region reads CASSLSTDTQYF.

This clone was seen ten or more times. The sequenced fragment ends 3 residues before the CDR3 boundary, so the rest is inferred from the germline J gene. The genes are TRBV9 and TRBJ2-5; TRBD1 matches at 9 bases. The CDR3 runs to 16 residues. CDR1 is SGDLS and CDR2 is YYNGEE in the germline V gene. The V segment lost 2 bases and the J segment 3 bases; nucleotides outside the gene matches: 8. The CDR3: CASSVASGTGKETQYF. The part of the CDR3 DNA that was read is TGTGCCAGCAGCGTCGCCTCCGGGACAGGGAAAGAGACC.

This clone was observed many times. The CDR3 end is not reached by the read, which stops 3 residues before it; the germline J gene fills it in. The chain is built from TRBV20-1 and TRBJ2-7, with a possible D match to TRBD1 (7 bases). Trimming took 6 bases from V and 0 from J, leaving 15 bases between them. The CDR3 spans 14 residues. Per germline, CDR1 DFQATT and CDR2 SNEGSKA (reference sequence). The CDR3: CSAARGAPSYEQYF. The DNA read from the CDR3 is TGCAGTGCCGCCAGGGGGGCACCCTCCTACGAG.

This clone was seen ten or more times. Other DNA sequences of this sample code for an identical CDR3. The DNA read from the CDR3 is TGTGCCTGGAGTGTAGGGCCCTACGAG. This sequence encodes CAWSVGPYE. The entire CDR3 sequence reads CAWSVGPYEQYF. The chain carries TRBV30 and TRBJ2-7; D remains ambiguous. Coverage ceases 3 residues before the CDR3 finishes, and the germline J gene fills in the end. Germline-derived CDR1 and CDR2 are GTSNPN and SVGIG (reference sequence). V was pared by 0 bases and J by 2 bases, with 5 bases between. The CDR3 is 12 residues long.

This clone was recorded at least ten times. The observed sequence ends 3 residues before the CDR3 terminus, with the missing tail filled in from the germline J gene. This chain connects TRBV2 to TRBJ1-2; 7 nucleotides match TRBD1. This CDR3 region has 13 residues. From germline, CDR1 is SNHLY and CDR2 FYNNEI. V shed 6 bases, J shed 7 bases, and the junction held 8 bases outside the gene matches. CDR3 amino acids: CASSVDREAGYTF. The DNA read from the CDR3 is TGTGCCAGCAGCGTAGACAGGGAGGCTGGC.

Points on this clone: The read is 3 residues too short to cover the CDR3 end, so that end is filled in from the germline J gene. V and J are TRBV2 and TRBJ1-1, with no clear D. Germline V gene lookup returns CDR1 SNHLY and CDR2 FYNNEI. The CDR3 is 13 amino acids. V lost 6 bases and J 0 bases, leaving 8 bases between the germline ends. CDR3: CASRSEVNTEAFF. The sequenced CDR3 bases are TGTGCCAGCAGGTCAGAAGTGAACACTGAA.

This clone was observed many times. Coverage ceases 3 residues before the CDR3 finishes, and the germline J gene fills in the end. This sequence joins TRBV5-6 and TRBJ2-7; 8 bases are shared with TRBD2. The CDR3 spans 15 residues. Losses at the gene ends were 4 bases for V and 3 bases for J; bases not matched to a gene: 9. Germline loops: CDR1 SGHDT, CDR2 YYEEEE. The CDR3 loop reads CASSAIAGRSYEQYF. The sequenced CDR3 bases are TGTGCCAGCAGCGCCATAGCGGGAAGGAGCTACGAG. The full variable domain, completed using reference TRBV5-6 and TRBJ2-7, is DAGVTQSPTHLIKTRGQQVTLRCSPKSGHDTVSWYQQALGQGPQFIFQYYEEEERQRGNFPDRFSGHQFPNYSSELNVNALLLGDSALYLCASSAIAGRSYEQYFGPGTRLTVT.

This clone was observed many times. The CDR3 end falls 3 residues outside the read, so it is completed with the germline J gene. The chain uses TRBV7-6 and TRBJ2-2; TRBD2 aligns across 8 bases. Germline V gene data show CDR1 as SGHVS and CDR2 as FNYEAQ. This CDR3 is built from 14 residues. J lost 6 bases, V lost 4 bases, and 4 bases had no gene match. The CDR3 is CASSWTSYPGELFF. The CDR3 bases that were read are TGTGCCAGCAGCTGGACTAGCTACCCCGGGGAG. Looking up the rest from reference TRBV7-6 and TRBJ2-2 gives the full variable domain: GAGVSQSPRYKVTKRGQDVALRCDPISGHVSLYWYRQALGQGPEFLTYFNYEAQQDKSGLPNDRFSAERPEGSISTLTIQRTEQRDSAMYRCASSWTSYPGELFFGEGSRLTVL.

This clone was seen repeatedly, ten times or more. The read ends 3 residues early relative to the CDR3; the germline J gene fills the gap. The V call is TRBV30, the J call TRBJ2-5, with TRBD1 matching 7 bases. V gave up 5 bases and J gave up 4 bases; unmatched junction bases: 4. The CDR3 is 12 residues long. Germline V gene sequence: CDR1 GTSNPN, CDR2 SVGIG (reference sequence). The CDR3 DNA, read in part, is TGTGCCTGGGGACGACAGGGAGAGACC. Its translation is CAWGRQGET. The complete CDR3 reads CAWGRQGETQYF. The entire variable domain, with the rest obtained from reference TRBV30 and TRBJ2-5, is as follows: SQTIHQWPATLVQPVGSPLSLECTVEGTSNPNLYWYRQAAGRGLQLLFYSVGIGQISSEVPQNLSASRPQDRQFILSSKKLLLSDSGFYLCAWGRQGETQYFGPGTRLLVL.

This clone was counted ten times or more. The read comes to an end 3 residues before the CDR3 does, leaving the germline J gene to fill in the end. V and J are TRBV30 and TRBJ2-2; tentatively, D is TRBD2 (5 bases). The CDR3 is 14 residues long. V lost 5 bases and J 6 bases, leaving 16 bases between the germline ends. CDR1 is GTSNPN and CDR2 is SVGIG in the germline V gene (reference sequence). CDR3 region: CAWAAGVGPGELFF. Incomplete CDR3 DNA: TGTGCCTGGGCGGCCGGGGTGGGTCCCGGGGAG.

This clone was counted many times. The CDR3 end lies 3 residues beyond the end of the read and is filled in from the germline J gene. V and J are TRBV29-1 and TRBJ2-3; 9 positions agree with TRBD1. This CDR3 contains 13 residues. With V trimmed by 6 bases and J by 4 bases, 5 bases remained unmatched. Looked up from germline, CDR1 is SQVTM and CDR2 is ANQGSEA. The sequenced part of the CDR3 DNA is TGCAGCGTATCGGGACAGGGCGCAGATACG. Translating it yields CSVSGQGADT. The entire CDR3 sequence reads CSVSGQGADTQYF.

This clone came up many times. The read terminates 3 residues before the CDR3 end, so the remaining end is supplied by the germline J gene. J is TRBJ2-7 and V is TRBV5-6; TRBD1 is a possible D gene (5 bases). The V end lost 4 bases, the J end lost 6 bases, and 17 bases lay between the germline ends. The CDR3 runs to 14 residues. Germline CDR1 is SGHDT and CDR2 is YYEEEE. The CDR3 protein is CASSPTRQPAEQYF. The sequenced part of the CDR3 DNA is TGTGCCAGCAGCCCAACCCGACAGCCCGCCGAG.

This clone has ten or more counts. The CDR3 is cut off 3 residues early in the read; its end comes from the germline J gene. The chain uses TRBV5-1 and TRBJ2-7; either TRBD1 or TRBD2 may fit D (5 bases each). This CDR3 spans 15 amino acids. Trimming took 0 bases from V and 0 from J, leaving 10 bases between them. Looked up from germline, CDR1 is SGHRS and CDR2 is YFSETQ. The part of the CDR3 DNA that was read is TGCGCCAGCAGCTTGGCAGCAGGGAGCTCCTACGAG. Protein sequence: CASSLAAGSSYE. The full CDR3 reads CASSLAAGSSYEQYF.

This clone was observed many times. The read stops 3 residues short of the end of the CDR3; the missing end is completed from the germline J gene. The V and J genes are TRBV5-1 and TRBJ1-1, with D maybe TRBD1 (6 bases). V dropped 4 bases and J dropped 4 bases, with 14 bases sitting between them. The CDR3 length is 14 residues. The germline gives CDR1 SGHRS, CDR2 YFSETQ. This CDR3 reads CASSPLQGFTEAFF. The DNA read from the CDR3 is TGCGCCAGCAGCCCACTGCAGGGGTTCACTGAA.

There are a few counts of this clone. CDR3 bases read: TGTGCCAGTAGAGGGGCTAGCGGACGCACAGATACG. Amino acid sequence: CASRGASGRTDT. In full, the CDR3 is CASRGASGRTDTQYF. The J gene is TRBJ2-3, the V gene TRBV19; 7 nucleotides match TRBD2. The CDR3 end falls 3 residues outside the read, so it is completed with the germline J gene. V shed 6 bases, J shed 1 base, and the junction held 7 bases outside the gene matches. This CDR3 is 15 amino acids long. CDR1 is LNHDA, CDR2 SQIVND, per germline (reference sequence).

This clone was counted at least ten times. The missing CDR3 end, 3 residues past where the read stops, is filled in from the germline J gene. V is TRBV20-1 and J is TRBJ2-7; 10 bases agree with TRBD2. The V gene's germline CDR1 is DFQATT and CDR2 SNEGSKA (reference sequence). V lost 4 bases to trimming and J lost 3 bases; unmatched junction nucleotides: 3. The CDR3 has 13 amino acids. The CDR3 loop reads CSAKLAGSYEQYF. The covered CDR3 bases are TGCAGTGCTAAACTAGCGGGAAGCTACGAG.